The rows below give T cell receptor beta chains drawn from one sample of a study of blood T cell repertoires in COVID-19. The table came from immunoSEQ multiplex PCR; TCRdb's copy has only in-frame clones and leaves some out. Of approximately 230,000 clones in the sample, roughly 89% were seen once. Material: peripheral blood. These receptors all come from a man in his thirties or forties who had recovered from COVID-19. Both conserved end residues are trimmed from each CDR3. Each record gives: CDR3 protein, J gene, V gene.

ASSQADRALFEAF	TRBJ1-1	TRBV3-1/TRBV3-2
ASSSPTGLHYEQY	TRBJ2-7	TRBV10-1
ASSLGTSGGDTQY	TRBJ2-3	TRBV11-3
ASTPGQGAYEQY	TRBJ2-7	TRBV5-1
ASSLSARVSGNTIY	TRBJ1-3	TRBV5-4
ASSLDHGGGFGGYT	TRBJ1-2	TRBV11-2
ASSGSGARPVGETQY	TRBJ2-5	TRBV5-4
ASSPGRGVAGGTNEKLF	TRBJ1-4	TRBV4-2
ASSQQGRLF	TRBJ1-4	TRBV6-5
ASSHSYEQY	TRBJ2-7	TRBV6-2/TRBV6-3
ASSLGDRYYEQY	TRBJ2-7	TRBV28
ASGTGVNNEQF	TRBJ2-1	TRBV7-9
ASSYIRGRDTEAF	TRBJ1-1	TRBV6-5
AWTTTPSRGEKLF	TRBJ1-4	TRBV30
ASSQDRPTGGNTEAF	TRBJ1-1	TRBV4-3
ASSSYLGDSYHEQF	TRBJ2-1	TRBV6-5
ASSGTSGVNEQY	TRBJ2-7	TRBV19
ASSEGHGGNNEQF	TRBJ2-1	TRBV18
ASSEGTDNQPQH	TRBJ1-5	TRBV10-1
ASSLGLAYNEQF	TRBJ2-1	TRBV3-1/TRBV3-2
ASSLAQNSNQPQH	TRBJ1-5	TRBV7-2
ASSRGVGSGDTEAF	TRBJ1-1	TRBV21-1
AWNGDSRNSPLH	TRBJ1-6	TRBV30
ASSPRGSNTGELF	TRBJ2-2	TRBV6-6
ASSLSGGISRGGELF	TRBJ2-2	TRBV11-3
ASSRGLDYEQY	TRBJ2-7	TRBV5-4
ASSILPFSLPYEQY	TRBJ2-7	TRBV19
ASKRGYSSYEQY	TRBJ2-7	TRBV6-5
ASSLDRAGYT	TRBJ1-2	TRBV18
ASGLTGVRETQY	TRBJ2-5	TRBV12-5
ASRRDSLNYTEAF	TRBJ1-1	TRBV23-1
ASSNRQGAAGNTIY	TRBJ1-3	TRBV7-2
ASSHGGGPTGELF	TRBJ2-2	TRBV19
ASNRGTSGYYEQY	TRBJ2-7	TRBV19
ASSIPGGVSDTQY	TRBJ2-3	TRBV19
AISNGQGATTGGYT	TRBJ1-2	TRBV10-3
ASSSSRGFTEAF	TRBJ1-1	TRBV6-5
ATSDLGRGQETQY	TRBJ2-5	TRBV24-1
ASSYLTGFGYT	TRBJ1-2	TRBV6-6
AWSRLLGTSYGYT	TRBJ1-2	TRBV30
ASTPSPTGANVLT	TRBJ2-6	TRBV25-1
ASSRGGGTGELF	TRBJ2-2	TRBV6-4
ASTRTGEAF	TRBJ1-1	TRBV6-5
ASSIPPGTGDSPLH	TRBJ1-6	TRBV19
ASSLTSVADTQY	TRBJ2-3	TRBV5-4
ASRTGEGYGYT	TRBJ1-2	TRBV19
ASSYGDRGHRQPQH	TRBJ1-5	TRBV6-5
AIPTEQNNEKLF	TRBJ1-4	TRBV2
ASSLGTSGGAADTQY	TRBJ2-3	TRBV5-1
ASSEIPTGIGEPQH	TRBJ1-5	TRBV6-1
ASSSHAFGSRFSYEQY	TRBJ2-7	TRBV2
ASSSSPSYGYT	TRBJ1-2	TRBV7-2
ASSPQGVKNTGELF	TRBJ2-2	TRBV4-1
ASSLGRGEQF	TRBJ2-1	TRBV5-1
ASSYSRTYEQY	TRBJ2-7	TRBV11-2
ASRSQGVEGTEAF	TRBJ1-1	TRBV5-4
ASSLAEGNEQY	TRBJ2-7	TRBV5-1